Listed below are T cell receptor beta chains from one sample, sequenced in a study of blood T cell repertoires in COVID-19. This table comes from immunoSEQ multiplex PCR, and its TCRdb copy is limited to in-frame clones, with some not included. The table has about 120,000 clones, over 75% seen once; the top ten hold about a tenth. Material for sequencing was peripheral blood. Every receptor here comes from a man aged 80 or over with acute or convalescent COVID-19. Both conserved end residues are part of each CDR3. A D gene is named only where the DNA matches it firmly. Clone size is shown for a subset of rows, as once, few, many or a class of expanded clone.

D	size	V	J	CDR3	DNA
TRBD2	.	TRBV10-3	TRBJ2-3	CAIRTSGGTDTQYF	TGTGCCATCAGAACTAGCGGGGGCACAGATACGCAGTATTTT
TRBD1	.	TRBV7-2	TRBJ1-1	CASSLGQQNTEAFF	TGTGCCAGCAGCCTGGGACAGCAGAACACTGAAGCTTTCTTT
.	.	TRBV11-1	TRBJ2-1	CASGRFGEQFF	TGTGCCAGCGGGAGGTTCGGTGAGCAGTTCTTC
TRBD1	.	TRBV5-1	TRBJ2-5	CASSSWDRGQETQYF	TGCGCCAGCAGCTCGTGGGACAGGGGTCAAGAGACCCAGTACTTC
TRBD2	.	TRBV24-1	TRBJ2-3	CATSGLAGADTQYF	TGTGCCACCTCGGGACTAGCGGGAGCAGATACGCAGTATTTT
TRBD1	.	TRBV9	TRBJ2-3	CASSPGTGIPDTQYF	TGTGCCAGCTCCCCCGGGACAGGGATCCCAGATACGCAGTATTTT
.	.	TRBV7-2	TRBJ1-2	CASSLGAGAGYTF	TGTGCCAGCAGCTTAGGGGCAGGGGCTGGCTACACCTTC
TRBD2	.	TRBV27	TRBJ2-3	CASSFGAGAVTQYF	TGTGCCAGCAGTTTTGGGGCGGGAGCTGTTACGCAGTATTTT
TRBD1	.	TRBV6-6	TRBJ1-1	CASSYQRQGTEAFF	TGTGCCAGCAGTTACCAGAGACAGGGCACTGAAGCTTTCTTT
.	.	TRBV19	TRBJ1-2	CASMRTEYYGYTF	TGTGCCAGTATGCGGACTGAGTACTATGGCTACACCTTC
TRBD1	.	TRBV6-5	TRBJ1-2	CASSWTTGGYGYTF	TGTGCCAGCAGTTGGACGACAGGGGGCTATGGCTACACCTTC
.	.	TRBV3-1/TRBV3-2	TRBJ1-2	CASSPARNSYGYTF	TGTGCCAGCAGCCCAGCCCGGAACAGCTATGGCTACACCTTC
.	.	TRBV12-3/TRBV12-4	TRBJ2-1	CASSRYDEQFF	TGTGCCAGCTCCAGGTACGATGAGCAGTTCTTC
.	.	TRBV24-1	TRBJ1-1	CATSVDDREAFF	TGTGCCACCAGTGTTGACGACAGGGAAGCTTTCTTT
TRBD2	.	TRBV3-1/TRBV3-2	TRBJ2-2	CASSRRLAGNTGELFF	TGTGCCAGCAGCCGCAGACTAGCTGGGAACACCGGGGAGCTGTTTTTT
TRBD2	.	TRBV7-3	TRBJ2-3	CASSDSGGGTDTQYF	TGTGCCAGCAGCGATAGCGGGGGAGGCACAGATACGCAGTATTTT
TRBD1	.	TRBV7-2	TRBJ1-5	CASSLDRGRQPQHF	TGTGCCAGCAGCTTGGACAGGGGGCGTCAGCCCCAGCATTTT
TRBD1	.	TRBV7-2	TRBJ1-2	CASSLEQTGFYGYTF	TGTGCCAGCAGCTTAGAACAGACAGGGTTCTATGGCTACACCTTC
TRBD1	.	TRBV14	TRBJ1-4	CASSLRDSNEKLFF	TGTGCCAGCAGCCTCCGGGACAGTAATGAAAAACTGTTTTTT
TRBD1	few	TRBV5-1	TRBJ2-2	CASSLPRDRGTAGELFF	TGCGCCAGCAGCCTACCTCGGGACAGGGGAACGGCCGGGGAGCTGTTTTTT
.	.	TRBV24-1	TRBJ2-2	CATSDLLKGGRTGELFF	TGTGCCACCAGTGATCTTCTGAAGGGGGGGCGCACCGGGGAGCTGTTTTTT
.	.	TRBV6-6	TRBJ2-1	CASSYTRSSGNEQFF	TGTGCCAGCAGTTACACCCGGTCCTCGGGCAATGAGCAGTTCTTC
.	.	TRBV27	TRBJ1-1	CASSYFRGHTEAFF	TGTGCCAGCAGTTACTTTAGGGGCCACACTGAAGCTTTCTTT
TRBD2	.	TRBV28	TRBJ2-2	CASNSAGGTGELFF	TGTGCCAGCAACTCCGCGGGAGGGACCGGGGAGCTGTTTTTT
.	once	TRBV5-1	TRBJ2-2	CASTLTTRGGELFF	TGCGCCAGCACCCTAACGACTCGGGGCGGGGAGCTGTTTTTT
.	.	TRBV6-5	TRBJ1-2	CASSYSTLRVENGYTF	TGTGCCAGCAGTTACTCGACTTTAAGAGTGGAGAATGGCTACACCTTC
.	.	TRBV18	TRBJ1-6	CASSPLQGTNSPLHF	TGTGCCAGCTCACCATTGCAGGGAACGAATTCACCCCTCCACTTT